The 5 T cell receptor beta chains presented below share a single source sample, sequenced in a study of PD-1 blockade in mismatch repair-deficient tumors. Assay: immunoSEQ multiplex PCR; the TCRdb copy retains only in-frame clones and omits some. The sample holds about 14,000 clones, 65% to 90% seen once. The sequencing here drew on PBMCs, taken less than 15 weeks after starting pembrolizumab. All receptors derive from an adult with mismatch repair-deficient cancer.

This rearrangement joins TRBV6-5 to TRBJ2-7; the D gene is possibly TRBD2 (5 bases). The CDR3 contains 15 residues. The ends were cut back, 8 bases at V and 3 bases at J, with 20 bases in the middle. Germline V gene data show CDR1 as MNHEY and CDR2 as SVGAGI. Written as DNA, the CDR3 is TGTGCCAGCCGACTTGAGAACCAGCGGAGCTACGAGCAGTACTTC. This translates into CASRLENQRSYEQYF.

Points on this clone: The junction departs from the called germline gene at one end, perhaps through a read error. The V call is TRBV11-3, the J call TRBJ2-7, with no clear D. The germline gives CDR1 SGHNT, CDR2 YENEEA. The CDR3 covers 12 residues. The CDR3, as DNA: TGTGCCAGCAGCTTAGATGGCCGTCGCTTAATCTTC. This gives the protein CASSLDGRRLIF.

The CDR3 nucleotides read TGTGCCAGCAGGACGGGACAGGGTTTGACTGAAGCTTTCTTT. Translated: CASRTGQGLTEAFF. The V call is TRBV28, the J call TRBJ1-1; 9 positions agree with TRBD1. From germline, CDR1 is MDHEN and CDR2 SYDVKM. The ends lost 6 bases at V and 5 bases at J; junction bases unmatched: 7. This CDR3 region has 14 residues. Full variable domain (rest looked up from reference TRBV28 and TRBJ1-1): DVKVTQSSRYLVKRTGEKVFLECVQDMDHENMFWYRQDPGLGLRLIYFSYDVKMKEKGDIPEGYSVSREKKERFSLILESASTNQTSMYLCASRTGQGLTEAFFGQGTRLTVV.

This clone has a single count. The V and J genes are TRBV29-1 and TRBJ1-1, with D tentatively TRBD1 (6 bases). The germline gives CDR1 SQVTM, CDR2 ANQGSEA. The length of the CDR3 is 12 residues. The V gene lost 7 bases and the J gene lost 1 base, with 10 bases spanning the gap. CDR3 residues: CSAPGQNTEAFF. The CDR3 coding sequence is TGCAGCGCCCCGGGACAGAACACTGAAGCTTTCTTT. The full variable domain, its missing parts supplied by reference TRBV29-1 and TRBJ1-1, is SAVISQKPSRDICQRGTSLTIQCQVDSQVTMMFWYRQQPGQSLTLIATANQGSEATYESGFVIDKFPISRPNLTFSTLTVSNMSPEDSSIYLCSAPGQNTEAFFGQGTRLTVV.

This clone was observed once. The genes are TRBV28 and TRBJ1-4; no clear D gene. V was pared by 6 bases and J by 8 bases, with 10 bases between. Germline V CDR1 and CDR2: MDHEN, SYDVKM. This CDR3 has 12 residues. The CDR3: CASSNPGEKLFF. CDR3 nucleotide sequence: TGTGCCAGCAGCAACCCCGGGGAAAAACTGTTTTTT.